The next 27 T cell receptor beta chains were all read from a single sample in a study of early T cells in non-severe SARS-CoV-2 infection. Each CDR3 protein is one row after TCRdb ran MiXCR on the 5' RACE reads. This table has roughly 90,000 distinct CDR3 sequences, roughly 15% appearing once. Sequencing input: whole blood. The receptors stem from an adult who was a healthcare worker with PCR-confirmed SARS-CoV-2 infection or an uninfected control (not recorded which).

This clonotype was seen a handful of times. The V and J genes are TRBV21-1 and TRBJ1-1. TRBV21-1 is reported as a pseudogene. This CDR3 is built from 13 residues. As DNA, the CDR3 is TGTGCCAGCAGCAAAGTAGGCGGGCTCGAAGCTTTCTTT. Its protein is CASSKVGGLEAFF.

This sequence joins TRBV4-2 and TRBJ2-3, with 8 bases aligning to TRBD2. The ends lost 5 bases at V and 2 bases at J; junction bases unmatched: 9. The length of the CDR3 is 16 residues. Germline loops: CDR1 LGHNA, CDR2 YNFKEQ. CDR3 DNA: TGTGCCAGCAGCTCGGGCGGAGCGGGGGACACAGATACGCAGTATTTT. Amino acid sequence: CASSSGGAGDTDTQYF.

This clonotype was picked up many times. The rearrangement uses TRBV15 and TRBJ2-1; 9 bases fit TRBD1. This CDR3 spans 17 amino acids. Germline trimming cut 0 bases from V and 4 bases from J; bases unmatched to any gene: 7. Germline V CDR1 and CDR2: LNHNV, YYDKDF (reference sequence). The CDR3 protein is CATSRDFPGQGYNEQFF. The CDR3 DNA is TGTGCCACCAGCAGAGATTTCCCGGGACAGGGTTACAATGAGCAGTTCTTC.

This clonotype was seen a few times. The rearrangement uses TRBV7-9 and TRBJ1-2; weak D call: TRBD1 (6 bases). V lost 8 bases and J lost 7, with 14 bases in between. The CDR3 length is 12 residues. Germline V CDR1 and CDR2: SEHNR, FQNEAQ (reference sequence). The CDR3 DNA is TGTGCCAGCGATTACAGGGTTGGTGGCTACACCTTC. Residues: CASDYRVGGYTF.

V usage is TRBV20-1 and J usage is TRBJ2-5; TRBD1 is a possible D gene (6 bases). V lost 0 bases to trimming and J lost 5 bases, with 16 bases between them. Germline V gene sequence: CDR1 DFQATT, CDR2 SNEGSKA (reference sequence). There are 15 residues in the CDR3. The CDR3 is CSAREFGRRGETQYF. CDR3 nucleotide sequence: TGCAGTGCTAGAGAGTTTGGGCGCAGGGGTGAGACCCAGTACTTC.

In this sample, this clonotype turned up a few times. J is TRBJ2-7 and V is TRBV4-2; 8 bases are shared with TRBD2. There are 15 residues in the CDR3. V shed 1 base and J 4 bases; nucleotides not matched to a gene: 6. CDR1 LGHNA and CDR2 YNFKEQ come from the germline V gene. CDR3 amino acids: CASSQGAGGRYEQYV. CDR3 nucleotide sequence: TGTGCCAGCAGCCAAGGGGCGGGGGGCCGGTACGAGCAGTACGTC.

This chain connects TRBV2 to TRBJ2-2, with 8 positions matching TRBD2. The V gene end was trimmed by 3 bases and the J gene end by 4 bases; junction bases not matched to a gene: 10. Germline V CDR1 and CDR2: SNHLY, FYNNEI. The CDR3 runs 17 residues. CDR3 bases: TGTGCCAGCAGTGATTCGACTAGCGACGGATTCACCGGGGAGCTGTTTTTT. Translated, it gives CASSDSTSDGFTGELFF.

The genes are TRBV6-2 or TRBV6-3 and TRBJ1-6; weak D call: TRBD1 (5 bases). V lost 6 bases to trimming and J lost 9 bases, with 9 bases between them. The length of the CDR3 is 12 residues. The V gene's germline CDR1 is MNHEY and CDR2 SVGEGT. The DNA of the CDR3 is TGTGCCAGCAGGTGGACAAGTTCACCCCTCCACTTT. Encoded protein: CASRWTSSPLHF.

This clonotype showed up many times. The rearrangement links TRBV12-3 or TRBV12-4 to TRBJ2-4, with D unresolved. The CDR3 has 16 residues. V was shortened by 5 bases and J by 0 bases, with 14 bases between the two germline ends. The CDR3 spells CASSPGPGLAKNIQYF. CDR3 DNA: TGTGCCAGCAGTCCCGGTCCCGGGTTAGCCAAAAACATTCAGTACTTC.

The chain combines TRBV20-1 with TRBJ1-4; D is unclear. Trimming removed 2 bases from V and 0 bases from J, with 10 bases in between. The CDR3 is 15 amino acids. The germline CDR1 and CDR2 sequences are DFQATT and SNEGSKA (reference sequence). For the CDR3, the DNA is TGCAGTGCTAGAAGAGACGGGGCAACTAATGAAAAACTGTTTTTT. It encodes CSARRDGATNEKLFF.

This clonotype has more than one count but fewer than ten. V usage is TRBV11-2 and J usage is TRBJ2-1, with unresolved D. The V end lost 4 bases, the J end lost 6 bases, and 10 bases lay between the germline ends. Per the germline V gene, CDR1 is SGHAT and CDR2 is FQNNGV. The CDR3 is 13 amino acids. This chain's CDR3 is CASSSSYGNEQFF. CDR3 nucleotide sequence: TGTGCCAGCAGCTCCTCTTATGGCAATGAGCAGTTCTTC.

This clonotype was seen only a few times. The genes are TRBV6-7 and TRBJ2-3, with 9 bases lining up with TRBD2. TRBV6-7 is assigned to the ORF class and has an uncertain function. This CDR3 has 19 amino acids. V shed 0 bases and J 6 bases; nucleotides not matched to a gene: 16. CDR3 sequence (DNA): TGTGCCAGCAGTTACTCAGTAGGTAGCGGGGGCCCAGAGCGGGATACGCAGTATTTT. This sequence encodes CASSYSVGSGGPERDTQYF.

This clonotype occurred many times. The chain joins TRBV2 to TRBJ1-3, with unresolved D. Germline loops: CDR1 SNHLY, CDR2 FYNNEI. Trimming stripped 5 bases from V and 4 bases from J, with 12 bases between. CDR3 length equals 14 residues. CDR3: CASSLKMGGNTIYF. DNA of the CDR3: TGTGCCAGCAGTCTTAAGATGGGAGGAAACACCATATATTTT.

This chain connects TRBV28 to TRBJ1-3, with D maybe TRBD1 (6 bases). The V end was cut by 8 bases, the J end by 7 bases, with 15 bases between. The CDR3 is 13 amino acids. Germline values: CDR1 MDHEN, CDR2 SYDVKM. CDR3 in amino acids: CASGTGSANTIYF. As DNA, the CDR3 is TGTGCCAGCGGAACAGGGAGCGCGAACACCATATATTTT.

This clonotype was detected ten times or more. This chain links TRBV6-1 with TRBJ2-6; D gene ambiguous. Deletions cut 3 bases from V and 8 bases from J, with 14 bases between. Germline V gives CDR1 MNHNS, CDR2 SASEGT. This CDR3 has 15 amino acids. CDR3 DNA: TGTGCCAGCAGTGATCCCTCGCTCAGCTCCAACGTCCTGACTTTC. It encodes CASSDPSLSSNVLTF.

This clonotype turned up a few times. The chain employs TRBV6-1 and TRBJ1-1; TRBD1 is a possible D gene (6 bases). Looked up from germline, CDR1 is MNHNS and CDR2 is SASEGT. Trimming removed 11 bases from V and 1 base from J, with 20 bases in between. The CDR3 totals 15 residues. The CDR3 region has the DNA TGTGCCGGGACCCGCTCAGGGGCCGGGAACACTGAAGCTTTCTTT. Protein: CAGTRSGAGNTEAFF.

The rearrangement joins TRBV5-1 to TRBJ1-4; a possible D gene is TRBD1 (5 bases). The V end was cut by 2 bases, the J end by 3 bases, with 14 bases between. Germline V gene sequence: CDR1 SGHRS, CDR2 YFSETQ. The CDR3 runs to 16 residues. CDR3 coding DNA: TGCGCCAGCAGCTTATTACCGGGACTCGCTAATGAAAAACTGTTTTTT. Translating gives CASSLLPGLANEKLFF. The full variable domain, in which reference TRBV5-1 and TRBJ1-4 provide the parts outside the CDR3, is KAGVTQTPRYLIKTRGQQVTLSCSPISGHRSVSWYQQTPGQGLQFLFEYFSETQRNKGNFPGRFSGRQFSNSRSEMNVSTLELGDSALYLCASSLLPGLANEKLFFGSGTQLSVL.

This clonotype was picked up a small number of times. This CDR3 reads CASTQGDDTQYF. The CDR3 region has the DNA TGTGCCAGCACCCAAGGAGACGATACGCAGTATTTT. V usage is TRBV28 and J usage is TRBJ2-3, with no clear D. Germline V gene data show CDR1 as MDHEN and CDR2 as SYDVKM. The CDR3 loop spans 12 amino acids. Trimming cost V 7 bases and J 6 bases, with 11 bases left between them.

This clonotype was counted a few times. V is TRBV2 and J is TRBJ2-1, with 10 positions matching TRBD2. The germline V gene encodes CDR1 SNHLY and CDR2 FYNNEI. After removal of 8 bases from V and 5 bases from J, the junction contained 6 bases not matched to a gene. The CDR3 covers 14 residues. The CDR3: CASELAGTNNEQFF. The CDR3 DNA reads TGTGCCAGCGAACTAGCGGGGACTAACAATGAGCAGTTCTTC.

The chain joins TRBV12-3 or TRBV12-4 to TRBJ1-6; tentatively, D is TRBD1 (5 bases). CDR3 length equals 17 residues. With 4 bases removed from V and 10 bases from J, the gap between germline ends came to 23 bases. CDR3 loop: CASSSLPGGSSVSPLHF. The CDR3 DNA is TGTGCCAGCAGTTCCCTCCCCGGGGGTTCAAGTGTGTCACCCCTCCACTTT.

This clonotype appeared a few times. The CDR3 spells CAWGRTDTQYF. The CDR3 region has the DNA TGTGCCTGGGGAAGAACAGATACGCAGTATTTT. The gene calls are TRBV30 and TRBJ2-3; no reliable D call. The CDR3 has 11 residues. V lost 5 bases and J lost 3, with 6 bases in between. Looked up from germline, CDR1 is GTSNPN and CDR2 is SVGIG (reference sequence).

This clonotype was seen a handful of times. The chain recombines TRBV6-4 with TRBJ1-4, with D tentatively TRBD1 (5 bases). Trimming cost V 2 bases and J 10 bases, with 5 bases left between them. Germline CDR1 reads MRHNA; CDR2 reads SNTAGT. The CDR3 length is 11 residues. The CDR3 region is CASSDDRKLFF. CDR3 in DNA: TGTGCCAGCAGTGACGACAGAAAACTGTTTTTT.

The V and J genes are TRBV6-5 and TRBJ2-1; 11 bases map to TRBD2. Trimming took 6 bases from V and 6 from J; bases not matched to a gene: 7. The germline V gene has CDR1 MNHEY and CDR2 SVGAGI. The CDR3 has 15 amino acids. The CDR3 loop reads CASRSGTSGSNEQFF. CDR3 DNA sequence: TGTGCCAGCAGATCCGGGACTAGCGGTTCCAATGAGCAGTTCTTC.

This clonotype has just a few counts. The rearrangement links TRBV7-2 to TRBJ2-1, with D possibly being TRBD1 or TRBD2 (5 bases each). Germline V gives CDR1 SGHTA, CDR2 FQGNSA. The CDR3 has 15 residues. The germline V and J ends were trimmed by 2 bases and 1 base, with 9 bases remaining between them. This chain's CDR3 is CASSLTWGSYNEQFF. The CDR3, as DNA: TGTGCCAGCAGCTTAACGTGGGGGTCCTACAATGAGCAGTTCTTC.

The table lists this clonotype with many counts. This sequence joins TRBV29-1 and TRBJ2-5; a weak D match, TRBD1 (6 bases). CDR3 length: 14 amino acids. Trimming removed 4 bases at V and 4 bases at J, with 16 bases between. Germline CDR1 reads SQVTM; CDR2 reads ANQGSEA. The CDR3 loop reads CSVAGTLTRETQYF. CDR3 nucleotide sequence: TGCAGCGTTGCCGGGACACTAACTAGAGAGACCCAGTACTTC.

The rearrangement links TRBV7-8 to TRBJ2-2, with a tentative D call TRBD1 (6 bases). CDR1 SGHVS and CDR2 FQNEAQ come from the germline V gene. Trimming stripped 4 bases from V and 3 bases from J, with 9 bases between. The length of the CDR3 is 14 residues. CDR3 loop: CASSYTGYTGELFF. The DNA for the CDR3 is TGTGCCAGCAGCTATACAGGGTACACCGGGGAGCTGTTTTTT.

This rearrangement joins TRBV30 to TRBJ2-2; D unresolved. CDR3 length: 14 amino acids. Germline V gives CDR1 GTSNPN, CDR2 SVGIG (reference sequence). V lost 2 bases to trimming and J lost 6 bases, with 13 bases between them. CDR3 nucleotide sequence: TGTGCCTGGAGTCCGGTGACGCCCTCCGGGGAGCTGTTTTTT. Protein: CAWSPVTPSGELFF.